This is a list of T cell receptor beta chains from one sample in a study of vaccination and CD4 T cells after COVID-19. TCRdb independently ran MiXCR on the PCR reads; one entry per CDR3 protein. Among tens of thousands of distinct CDR3 sequences listed, roughly half were seen once. Antigen specificity for these receptors is unknown. The specimen was CD4+ T cells from blood, cultured in vitro. Receptor source: a human donor who had recovered from COVID-19. Both conserved end residues are part of each CDR3. D genes are given only for firm matches. Part of the rows lack a size; the others show once, few, many or a class for expanded clones.

clone size | J gene | D gene | V gene | CDR3 DNA | CDR3 protein
few | TRBJ2-7 | TRBD2 | TRBV10-2 | TGCGCCAGCAGTGAGCGGGCTAGCGGGAAACACGAGCAGTACTTC | CASSERASGKHEQYF
once | TRBJ1-2 | TRBD1 | TRBV29-1 | TGCAGCGTTCGGGACAGGGGTAACTATGGCTACACCTTC | CSVRDRGNYGYTF
once | TRBJ2-1 | NA | TRBV2 | TGTGCCAGCATAGAAGACAAGGGGCCCTCCTACAATGAGCAGTTCTTC | CASIEDKGPSYNEQFF
few | TRBJ1-6 | NA | TRBV7-2 | TGTGCCAGCAGCTTGGGACCAAGCCAAAATTCACCCCTCCACTTT | CASSLGPSQNSPLHF
NA | TRBJ2-6 | NA | TRBV6-1 | TGTGCCACCTTCAGCTCTGGGGCCAACGTCCTGACTTTC | CATFSSGANVLTF
few | TRBJ1-5 | NA | TRBV9 | TGTGCCAGCGTACCGCGGCCCGAATATAGCAATCAGCCCCAGCATTTT | CASVPRPEYSNQPQHF
NA | TRBJ2-1 | TRBD2 | TRBV9 | TGTGCCAGCAGCGTAGGGGGTAGCGGGAACAATGAGCAGTTCTTC | CASSVGGSGNNEQFF
few | TRBJ1-1 | NA | TRBV6-2/TRBV6-3 | TGTGCCAGCAGACCCGGGACATTATTGAACACTGAAGCTTTCTTT | CASRPGTLLNTEAFF
few | TRBJ1-1 | NA | TRBV6-2/TRBV6-3 | TGTGCCAGCAGTTACTCGAGGTACAGGAGGAACACTGAAGCTTTCTTT | CASSYSRYRRNTEAFF
NA | TRBJ1-2 | NA | TRBV30 | TGTGCCCGGACCCGGATAGATTATGGCTACACCTTC | CARTRIDYGYTF
NA | TRBJ1-2 | NA | TRBV27 | TGTGCCAGCAGTTATCGCCAAACCAACTATGGCTACACCTTC | CASSYRQTNYGYTF
once | TRBJ2-2 | NA | TRBV5-1 | TGCGCCAGCAGCTTGGGGGTCGACACCGGGGAGCTGTTTTTT | CASSLGVDTGELFF
NA | TRBJ1-2 | NA | TRBV28 | TGTGCCAGCAGAAATGGACAGAACTATGGCTACACCTTC | CASRNGQNYGYTF
NA | TRBJ1-6 | NA | TRBV19 | TGTGCCAGTACCAAGGGGCCAAATTCACCCCTCCACTTT | CASTKGPNSPLHF
NA | TRBJ2-5 | NA | TRBV19 | TGTGCCAGTAGTATCCGGCGAGGGGAGACCCAGTACTTC | CASSIRRGETQYF
NA | TRBJ1-5 | NA | TRBV7-2 | TGTGCCAGCAGCTTAGAGCTGTTTAGCAATCAGCCCCAGCATTTT | CASSLELFSNQPQHF
NA | TRBJ1-5 | NA | TRBV19 | TGTGCCAGTAGTATCGGCAGAATGAATCAGCCCCAGCATTTT | CASSIGRMNQPQHF
NA | TRBJ1-5 | TRBD1 | TRBV20-1 | TGCAGTGCTACCAGACGGGACAGGGAGATATATAGCAATCAGCCCCAGCATTTT | CSATRRDREIYSNQPQHF
few | TRBJ1-1 | NA | TRBV7-9 | TGTGCCAGCAGCCCTGGCGGGACTGAAGCTTTCTTT | CASSPGGTEAFF
NA | TRBJ2-1 | NA | TRBV6-5 | TGTGCCAGCAGTTTTCGGGGGAGGGGGCCTGAGCAGTTCTTC | CASSFRGRGPEQFF
NA | TRBJ2-2 | NA | TRBV5-6 | TGTGCCAGCAGCCACCCGGACGGGACCGGGGAGCTGTTTTTT | CASSHPDGTGELFF
once | TRBJ2-1 | TRBD2 | TRBV20-1 | TGCAGTGCTAGAGGCCAGCGGGGTTCCTACAATGAGCAGTTCTTC | CSARGQRGSYNEQFF
NA | TRBJ2-5 | TRBD1 | TRBV5-4 | TGTGCCAGCAGCGGACGACAGGGGGTAGAGACCCAGTACTTC | CASSGRQGVETQYF
NA | TRBJ1-6 | NA | TRBV5-1 | TGCGCCAGCAGCAGATCCGGGAGGCCAGACTATAATTCACCCCTCCACTTT | CASSRSGRPDYNSPLHF
NA | TRBJ2-1 | TRBD2 | TRBV14 | TGTGCCAGCAGCCAACTCCGGACTAGCGGATACAATGAGCAGTTCTTC | CASSQLRTSGYNEQFF
NA | TRBJ1-2 | TRBD1 | TRBV7-9 | TGTGCCAGCAGCTTAGTGACAGGGGATGGCTACACCTTC | CASSLVTGDGYTF
NA | TRBJ1-2 | TRBD1 | TRBV12-5 | TGTGCTAGTGGTTCAACGACAGGGAGAAGTGGCTACACCTTC | CASGSTTGRSGYTF
NA | TRBJ2-1 | TRBD1 | TRBV27 | TGTGCCAGCAGCGGACAGGGTAACAATGAGCAGTTCTTC | CASSGQGNNEQFF
NA | TRBJ2-2 | NA | TRBV4-2 | TGTGCCAGCAGCCTTGAGATCACCGGGGAGCTGTTTTTT | CASSLEITGELFF
NA | TRBJ1-3 | TRBD1 | TRBV20-1 | TGCAGTGCTAGAGACACAACAGGGGGCTCTGGAAACACCATATATTTT | CSARDTTGGSGNTIYF
few | TRBJ2-7 | TRBD2 | TRBV27 | TGTGCCACCCGGGGAGTTAGCGGGAGGGCCAGCAACGAGCAGTACTTC | CATRGVSGRASNEQYF
NA | TRBJ2-3 | NA | TRBV5-6 | TGTGCCAGCAGCTTGGACAGGGAGCAGTATTTT | CASSLDREQYF
NA | TRBJ2-5 | NA | TRBV18 | TGTGCCAGCTCACCCCCGGGACGAGGGGAGACCCAGTACTTC | CASSPPGRGETQYF
few | TRBJ2-7 | NA | TRBV20-1 | TGCAGTGCTAGCCTTTCACGAGGTTATAACTACGAGCAGTACTTC | CSASLSRGYNYEQYF
NA | TRBJ2-2 | NA | TRBV6-4 | TGTGCCAGCCAGTTGGACGGATCCGGGGAGCTGTTTTTT | CASQLDGSGELFF
NA | TRBJ2-1 | NA | TRBV10-3 | TGTGCCATCAGTGCGGTCGGGAGCTCCTACAATGAGCAGTTCTTC | CAISAVGSSYNEQFF
NA | TRBJ2-2 | NA | TRBV28 | TGTGCCAGCACCCTCGGGGCGGCGAACACCGGGGGGCTGTTTTTT | CASTLGAANTGGLFF
NA | TRBJ1-5 | TRBD1 | TRBV20-1 | TGCAGTGCTAGTGCCACCGGGACAGGAGAATATAGCAATCAGCCCCAGCATTTT | CSASATGTGEYSNQPQHF
NA | TRBJ1-1 | NA | TRBV10-3 | TGTGCCATCAGTGAAACGACAGGAGGCACTGAAGCTTTCTTT | CAISETTGGTEAFF